A single sample gave rise to the 28 T cell receptor beta chains below, sequenced in a study of cytomegalovirus exposure and HLA in healthy donors. PCR was performed using 60 Vbeta and 13 Jbeta primers. Sequenced by immunoSEQ multiplex PCR; TCRdb stores in-frame clones only, minus some. The repertoire consists of over 200,000 clones, with more than 60% occurring once and the leading ten covering less than 3%. Material for sequencing was PBMCs. These receptors came from a woman aged 55 to 70 in good health and CMV-seropositive.

V and J are TRBV30 and TRBJ1-1, with D possibly matching TRBD1 (5 bases). V was cut by 1 base and J by 0 bases, with 9 bases left in between. Germline-derived CDR1 and CDR2 are GTSNPN and SVGIG (reference sequence). CDR3 size: 14 residues. CDR3 nucleotides: TGTGCCTGGAGTGAGGGGTACTTGAACACTGAAGCTTTCTTT. Translated: CAWSEGYLNTEAFF. The variable domain in full, completed from reference TRBV30 and TRBJ1-1, reads SQTIHQWPATLVQPVGSPLSLECTVEGTSNPNLYWYRQAAGRGLQLLFYSVGIGQISSEVPQNLSASRPQDRQFILSSKKLLLSDSGFYLCAWSEGYLNTEAFFGQGTRLTVV.

This clone was recorded once. V usage is TRBV2 and J usage is TRBJ2-3, with 7 bases fitting TRBD2. The CDR3 has 14 amino acids. Trimming at V came to 2 bases and at J to 9 bases, leaving 8 bases not matched to a gene. Germline loops: CDR1 SNHLY, CDR2 FYNNEI. CDR3 sequence: CASSERYLRETQYF. DNA of the CDR3: TGTGCCAGCAGTGAAAGGTATTTGCGGGAGACGCAGTATTTT.

The rearrangement links TRBV10-2 to TRBJ2-5, with 8 nucleotides matching TRBD2. The CDR3 spans 14 residues. The trim removed 6 bases at V and 7 bases at J, leaving 10 bases unmatched. Germline CDR1 reads WSHSY; CDR2 reads SAAADI. The CDR3 is CASRPRGGIGTQYF. In nucleotides, the CDR3 is TGCGCCAGCAGACCACGGGGGGGAATAGGGACCCAGTACTTC.

To note about this clone: Other DNA sequences from this sample encode an identical CDR3 as well. J is TRBJ2-7 and V is TRBV7-2; a weak D match, TRBD1 (5 bases). With 1 base removed from V and 1 base from J, the gap between germline ends came to 8 bases. CDR1 is SGHTA and CDR2 is FQGNSA in the germline V gene. The CDR3 has 14 amino acids. CDR3 in DNA: TGTGCCAGCAGCTTAGTGCAGGGATCCTACGAGCAGTACTTC. Its protein product is CASSLVQGSYEQYF.

This sequence joins TRBV7-8 and TRBJ2-1; D is possibly TRBD2 (5 bases). Germline V gives CDR1 SGHVS, CDR2 FQNEAQ. V lost 7 bases and J lost 5, with 21 bases in between. This CDR3 has 16 residues. CDR3 DNA: TGTGCCAGCATCACGACGTCCGGGAAGTCAAACAATGAGCAGTTCTTC. This sequence encodes CASITTSGKSNNEQFF.

This clone was seen only a few times. The chain recombines TRBV6-5 with TRBJ1-2, with a tentative D call TRBD1 (5 bases). CDR3 size: 14 residues. Trimming shortened V by 0 bases and J by 3 bases, and 8 bases separated the two germline ends. From germline, CDR1 is MNHEY and CDR2 SVGAGI. In DNA form, the CDR3 reads TGTGCCAGCAGTTACTCTCAGGGTGACTATGGCTACACCTTC. Protein product: CASSYSQGDYGYTF.

The chain is built from TRBV10-3 and TRBJ1-1, with D possibly TRBD1 on 5 matching bases. The CDR3 extends over 13 amino acids. V lost 7 bases, J lost 0 bases, and 9 bases lay in between. CDR1 and CDR2 from the germline V gene are ENHRY and SYGVKD. DNA of the CDR3: TGTGCCATCAAACAGGCCATGAACACTGAAGCTTTCTTT. Encoded protein: CAIKQAMNTEAFF.

The V call is TRBV5-4, the J call TRBJ2-3; 9 nucleotides line up with TRBD2. V trimming: 2 bases; J trimming: 2 bases; junction bases outside the gene matches: 3. Per germline, CDR1 SGHNT and CDR2 YYREEE (reference sequence). This CDR3 spans 15 amino acids. CDR3 nucleotides: TGTGCCAGCAGCTTTCGACTAGCGGCCACAGATACGCAGTATTTT. Residues: CASSFRLAATDTQYF. Full variable domain (missing parts from reference TRBV5-4 and TRBJ2-3): ETGVTQSPTHLIKTRGQQVTLRCSSQSGHNTVSWYQQALGQGPQFIFQYYREEENGRGNFPPRFSGLQFPNYSSELNVNALELDDSALYLCASSFRLAATDTQYFGPGTRLTVL.

The chain couples TRBV7-9 to TRBJ2-3, with a tentative D call TRBD2 (5 bases). Germline CDR1 reads SEHNR; CDR2 reads FQNEAQ (reference sequence). CDR3 length: 14 amino acids. Trimming left V 5 bases short and J 6 bases short, with 15 bases between. The CDR3 DNA reads as TGTGCCAGCAGCCCGCCTAGCCTCGGCGATACGCAGTATTTT. This codes for CASSPPSLGDTQYF.

V is TRBV6-1 and J is TRBJ2-7; D remains ambiguous. The CDR3 length is 12 residues. V was trimmed by 4 bases and J by 9 bases, leaving 13 bases between them. Germline lookup yields CDR1 MNHNS and CDR2 SASEGT. The CDR3 is CASSVELLRQYF. CDR3 coding DNA: TGTGCCAGCAGTGTAGAATTGCTTCGGCAGTACTTC.

V usage is TRBV6-1 and J usage is TRBJ2-1, with D possibly matching TRBD2 (5 bases). Trimming cost V 8 bases and J 8 bases, with 16 bases left between them. The CDR3 sequence is 13 residues long. Looked up from germline, CDR1 is MNHNS and CDR2 is SASEGT. The CDR3 loop reads CASWTPSADEQFF. DNA for the CDR3: TGTGCCAGCTGGACTCCATCGGCGGATGAGCAGTTCTTC.

The rearrangement joins TRBV6-6 to TRBJ2-7, with TRBD1 as a possible D gene (6 bases). Trimming cost V 6 bases and J 1 base, with 10 bases left between them. CDR3 length: 13 amino acids. Germline CDR1 is MNHNY and CDR2 is SVGAGI (reference sequence). CDR3 sequence reads: CASRAQGSYEQYF. CDR3 bases: TGTGCCAGCAGAGCACAGGGTTCCTACGAGCAGTACTTC.

This clone was seen once. The gene calls are TRBV4-1 and TRBJ2-1; D not resolved. The CDR3 length is 16 residues. Looked up from germline, CDR1 is MGHRA and CDR2 is YSYEKL. Between the trimmed V and J ends, which lost 4 bases and 0 bases, there was a span of 13 bases. The DNA for the CDR3 is TGCGCCAGCAGCCGACGAAGAGGAAGCTCCTACAATGAGCAGTTCTTC. Translating gives CASSRRRGSSYNEQFF.

The chain uses TRBV12-5 and TRBJ2-3; no reliable D call. V was trimmed by 11 bases and J by 1 base, leaving 13 bases between them. The CDR3 runs to 13 residues. Germline V gene sequence: CDR1 LGHNT, CDR2 FRNRAP. CDR3 sequence: CAASPRGTDTQYF. The CDR3 nucleotides read TGTGCTGCTTCACCACGCGGCACAGATACGCAGTATTTT.

The chain is built from TRBV10-1 and TRBJ2-5; no firm D call. The assigned J gene may be wrong: the sequence end matches TRBJ2-7 better. CDR3 length: 14 amino acids. Germline assignment: CDR1 WNHNN and CDR2 SYGVQD (reference sequence). This CDR3 is CASSESGSTYEQYF. Here the CDR3 DNA reads TGCGCCAGCAGTGAGTCGGGCAGTACCTACGAGCAGTACTTC.

Here the CDR3 DNA reads TGTGCCAGCCAAATGGGGGGACTCCTCTACAATGAGCAGTTCTTC. This translates into CASQMGGLLYNEQFF. This sequence joins TRBV7-9 and TRBJ2-1; D perhaps matches TRBD2 (6 bases). This CDR3 is built from 15 residues. Trimming removed 8 bases from V and 3 bases from J, with 17 bases in between. Germline-derived CDR1 and CDR2 are SEHNR and FQNEAQ (reference sequence).

The chain carries TRBV18 and TRBJ1-1; tentatively, D is TRBD1 (6 bases). V lost 2 bases and J lost 7, with 11 bases in between. Germline lookup yields CDR1 KGHSH and CDR2 LQKENI. The CDR3 sequence is 13 residues long. The CDR3 sequence is CASSPMGAGEAFF. In nucleotides, the CDR3 is TGTGCCAGCTCACCAATGGGGGCGGGTGAAGCTTTCTTT.

V gene TRBV6-1 combines with J gene TRBJ2-7, with TRBD1 as a possible D gene (5 bases). The V gene lost 1 base and the J gene lost 7 bases, with 14 bases spanning the gap. Per the germline V gene, CDR1 is MNHNS and CDR2 is SASEGT. CDR3 length equals 14 residues. In nucleotides, the CDR3 is TGTGCCAGCAGTGAAGGGGGCGGCCCCTGGGAGCAGTACTTC. Its translation is CASSEGGGPWEQYF.

The chain joins TRBV5-4 to TRBJ1-4; 8 bases are shared with TRBD1. The CDR3 is made up of 18 amino acids. Per germline, CDR1 SGHNT and CDR2 YYREEE (reference sequence). J was trimmed by 2 bases and V by 0 bases; bases with no gene match: 9. CDR3 bases: TGTGCCAGCAGCTTGGGACAGGGGAGTTCTGGGACTAATGAAAAACTGTTTTTT. It is translated as CASSLGQGSSGTNEKLFF.

The J gene is TRBJ2-5, the V gene TRBV5-4; a possible D gene is TRBD1 (6 bases). Germline CDR1 is SGHNT and CDR2 is YYREEE (reference sequence). This CDR3 is 14 amino acids long. V dropped 4 bases and J dropped 5 bases, with 15 bases sitting between them. The CDR3 DNA sequence: TGTGCCAGCAGCCCGGACAGCATACGGGAGACCCAGTACTTC. It yields the protein CASSPDSIRETQYF.

This rearrangement joins TRBV28 to TRBJ1-2, with a possible D match to TRBD1 (6 bases). The CDR3 is made up of 14 amino acids. The germline V gene has CDR1 MDHEN and CDR2 SYDVKM. V gave up 2 bases and J gave up 8 bases, with 15 bases separating them. CDR3 in amino acids: CASSLALGARGYTF. In nucleotides, the CDR3 is TGTGCCAGCAGTTTAGCTTTGGGGGCTCGGGGCTACACCTTC.

This rearrangement joins TRBV11-2 to TRBJ2-3, with D perhaps TRBD2 (6 bases). The CDR3 totals 16 residues. The V gene's germline CDR1 is SGHAT and CDR2 FQNNGV. Trimming removed 5 bases at V and 0 bases at J, with 15 bases between. The CDR3 sequence is CASSPSGTSSTDTQYF. CDR3 sequence (DNA): TGTGCCAGCAGCCCCTCCGGGACTTCTAGCACAGATACGCAGTATTTT.

The V and J genes are TRBV21-1 and TRBJ2-1; the table's TRBD2 call for D was not verified on the DNA. TRBV21-1 is assigned pseudogene status. This CDR3 has 22 amino acids. This CDR3 reads CASSKVNTGLPLVRGNYNEQFF. CDR3 DNA sequence: TGTGCCAGCAGCAAAGTAAATACGGGACTACCGCTAGTTAGGGGGAACTACAATGAGCAGTTCTTC.

A few counts support this clone. Distinct nucleotide sequences in the sample also encode this CDR3. The chain combines TRBV7-9 with TRBJ1-2; TRBD1 might be the D (5 bases). Trimming stripped 1 base from V and 8 bases from J, with 11 bases between. This CDR3 is 13 amino acids long. Germline V CDR1 and CDR2: SEHNR, FQNEAQ (reference sequence). CDR3 DNA: TGTGCCAGCAGCTTAGACGGGGGGGGAGGCTACACCTTC. It encodes CASSLDGGGGYTF. The whole variable domain, remainder taken from reference TRBV7-9 and TRBJ1-2, is DTGVSQNPRHKITKRGQNVTFRCDPISEHNRLYWYRQTLGQGPEFLTYFQNEAQLEKSRLLSDRFSAERPKGSFSTLEIQRTEQGDSAMYLCASSLDGGGGYTFGSGTRLTVV.

CDR3 nucleotides: TGCGCCAGCAGCCGGGGACAGGGGTACTACGAGCAGTACTTC. The encoded protein is CASSRGQGYYEQYF. This sequence joins TRBV5-1 and TRBJ2-7, with 10 bases that match TRBD1. The CDR3 is 14 residues long. Germline values: CDR1 SGHRS, CDR2 YFSETQ. V lost 4 bases to trimming and J lost 3 bases; unmatched junction nucleotides: 4. Looking up the rest from reference TRBV5-1 and TRBJ2-7 gives the full variable domain: KAGVTQTPRYLIKTRGQQVTLSCSPISGHRSVSWYQQTPGQGLQFLFEYFSETQRNKGNFPGRFSGRQFSNSRSEMNVSTLELGDSALYLCASSRGQGYYEQYFGPGTRLTVT.

The chain links TRBV5-8 to TRBJ1-4; 9 bases agree with TRBD1. The CDR3 covers 14 residues. V lost 4 bases to trimming and J lost 9 bases; unmatched junction nucleotides: 7. The germline CDR1 and CDR2 sequences are SGHTS and YDEGEE. This CDR3 is CASSARDRVKKLFF. The CDR3 DNA reads TGTGCCAGCAGCGCCCGGGACAGGGTGAAAAAACTGTTTTTT.

This clone was picked up one time. The chain links TRBV9 to TRBJ1-2; 11 positions agree with TRBD1. J gave up 8 bases and V 0 bases, and 6 bases lay outside the gene matches. Germline V gives CDR1 SGDLS, CDR2 YYNGEE. This CDR3 has 15 residues. DNA for the CDR3: TGTGCCAGCAGCGTAGGTGGACAGGGGGCGGGGGGCTACACCTTC. As protein: CASSVGGQGAGGYTF.

This rearrangement joins TRBV9 to TRBJ2-3; D is unresolved. Germline CDR1 and CDR2: SGDLS and YYNGEE. V was trimmed by 1 base and J by 6 bases, leaving 9 bases between them. The CDR3 contains 13 residues. The DNA for the CDR3 is TGTGCCAGCAGCGTATATTCTTTTGATACGCAGTATTTT. Protein product: CASSVYSFDTQYF.